The 3 T cell receptor beta chains presented below share a single source sample, sequenced in a study of blood T cell repertoires in COVID-19. Data came from immunoSEQ multiplex PCR; TCRdb stores just in-frame clones and leaves some out. The sample holds around 190,000 clones, around 79% seen once. The sequenced material came from peripheral blood. These receptors originate from a woman in her 50s with acute or convalescent COVID-19.

CDR3 nucleotide sequence: TGTGCCAGCAGCCCGGGACCGGAGGGGGAGGGCCAGAACACCGGGGAGCTGTTTTTT. Translating it yields CASSPGPEGEGQNTGELFF. The chain links TRBV9 to TRBJ2-2; possible D gene TRBD2, 7 bases. CDR1 and CDR2 (germline): SGDLS, YYNGEE. V shed 4 bases and J shed 1 base, with 23 bases lying between them. There are 19 residues in the CDR3.

The chain recombines TRBV10-3 with TRBJ1-4; D gene uncertain. Per the germline V gene, CDR1 is ENHRY and CDR2 is SYGVKD. V was cut by 4 bases and J by 5 bases, with 5 bases left in between. The length of the CDR3 is 12 residues. CDR3 in DNA: TGTGCCATCAGTGCCTACAATGAAAAACTGTTTTTT. This gives the protein CAISAYNEKLFF.

This clone was picked up a small number of times. V usage is TRBV5-1 and J usage is TRBJ1-1, with 7 nucleotides matching TRBD1. This CDR3 spans 18 amino acids. Looked up from germline, CDR1 is SGHRS and CDR2 is YFSETQ. The V gene end was trimmed by 0 bases and the J gene end by 3 bases; junction bases not matched to a gene: 14. The CDR3, as DNA: TGCGCCAGCAGCTTGGGATCGGGAAGGGGGCGGGTCGACACTGAAGCTTTCTTT. Protein sequence: CASSLGSGRGRVDTEAFF.